Listed below are T cell receptor beta chains from one sample, sequenced in a study of shared clonotypes between healthy human individuals. The protocol was immunoSEQ multiplex PCR, while the TCRdb copy is restricted to in-frame clones and leaves out a portion. The table records about 450,000 clones, roughly 77% of them present only once. The sample consisted of PBMCs. Receptors originate from a woman aged 40 to 49 in good health. Some clones in this sample may be carry-over from other donors' samples. The CDR3 runs from the conserved cysteine through the conserved F or W. A D gene is named only where the DNA matches it firmly. Clone size is shown for a subset of rows, as once, few, many or a class of expanded clone.

size: few; J: TRBJ2-5; V: TRBV11-2; length: 16; D: -; DNA: TGTGCCAGCAGCTTAGATTTGGCAGCGTTACAAGAGACCCAGTACTTC; CDR3: CASSLDLAALQETQYF
size: few; J: TRBJ1-2; V: TRBV11-2; length: 13; D: -; DNA: TGTGCCAGCAGCTTTACAGGGCTTCGGGGCTACACCTTC; CDR3: CASSFTGLRGYTF
size: -; J: TRBJ2-3; V: TRBV2; length: 16; D: TRBD2; DNA: TGTGCCAGCAGTGTAGGTTGGGGACTAGCATCAGATACGCAGTATTTT; CDR3: CASSVGWGLASDTQYF
size: -; J: TRBJ2-2; V: TRBV6-4; length: 13; D: -; DNA: TGTGCCAGCAGGGACTTAGGCACCGGGGAGCTGTTTTTT; CDR3: CASRDLGTGELFF
size: -; J: TRBJ2-1; V: TRBV6-5; length: 14; D: TRBD2; DNA: TGTGCCAGCCGACCAGCGGGGGCTTACAATGAGCAGTTCTTC; CDR3: CASRPAGAYNEQFF
size: -; J: TRBJ2-3; V: TRBV19; length: 14; D: -; DNA: TGTGCCAGTAGTACCCAATGGAGGGCAGATACGCAGTATTTT; CDR3: CASSTQWRADTQYF
size: -; J: TRBJ2-3; V: TRBV19; length: 14; D: -; DNA: TGTGCCAGTAGTTTAGGGTGGGGCACAGATACGCAGTATTTT; CDR3: CASSLGWGTDTQYF
size: -; J: TRBJ1-1; V: TRBV5-5; length: 12; D: -; DNA: TGTGCCAGCAGCTTGGTCACAGATGAAGCTTTCTTT; CDR3: CASSLVTDEAFF
size: once; J: TRBJ2-3; V: TRBV19; length: 14; D: TRBD2; DNA: TGTGCCACCGCGACTAGCGGGAGTCCAGATACGCAGTATTTT; CDR3: CATATSGSPDTQYF
size: -; J: TRBJ2-7; V: TRBV5-1; length: 18; D: TRBD1; DNA: TGCGCCAGCAGCTCCCGCACACCGGGACAGGGGCTTTCCTACGAGCAGTACTTC; CDR3: CASSSRTPGQGLSYEQYF
size: -; J: TRBJ2-3; V: TRBV30; length: 14; D: TRBD1; DNA: TGTGCCTGGAGTGGTGGACAGGGGGTTGATACGCAGTATTTT; CDR3: CAWSGGQGVDTQYF
size: -; J: TRBJ2-2; V: TRBV11-3; length: 16; D: -; DNA: TGTGCCAGCAGCTTAGATGGGGGAGGCCCCACCGGGGAGCTGTTTTTT; CDR3: CASSLDGGGPTGELFF
size: once; J: TRBJ2-1; V: TRBV7-6; length: 15; D: TRBD2; DNA: TGTGCCAGCAGCTTATCCGGGACTAGAATCAATGAGCAGTTCTTC; CDR3: CASSLSGTRINEQFF
size: -; J: TRBJ2-1; V: TRBV19; length: 15; D: -; DNA: TGTGCCAGTAGTTTGACGGCGAGCTCCTACAATGAGCAGTTCTTC; CDR3: CASSLTASSYNEQFF
size: -; J: TRBJ2-2; V: TRBV27; length: 16; D: -; DNA: TGTGCCAGCAGTTTGGGGGGGCTACTGGGCACCGGGGAGCTGTTTTTT; CDR3: CASSLGGLLGTGELFF
size: -; J: TRBJ2-7; V: TRBV7-2; length: 12; D: -; DNA: TGTGCCAGCGGCACTAGCTGGTACGAGCAGTACTTC; CDR3: CASGTSWYEQYF
size: -; J: TRBJ1-5; V: TRBV19; length: 15; D: -; DNA: TGTGCCAGTAGTATACGTTTGTGGAGCAATCAGCCCCAGCATTTT; CDR3: CASSIRLWSNQPQHF
size: -; J: TRBJ2-7; V: TRBV11-1; length: 15; D: -; DNA: TGTGCCAGCAGTTTCCTCCGCTACTCACCCTACGAGCAGTACTTC; CDR3: CASSFLRYSPYEQYF
size: few; J: TRBJ1-2; V: TRBV28; length: 13; D: -; DNA: TGTGCCAGCAGTTTCCTTGCGGACTATGGCTACACCTTC; CDR3: CASSFLADYGYTF
size: once; J: TRBJ2-7; V: TRBV25-1; length: 14; D: TRBD2; DNA: TGTGCCAGCAACTCAGCGGGAGGGCTCTACGAGCAGTACTTC; CDR3: CASNSAGGLYEQYF
size: -; J: TRBJ1-5; V: TRBV7-7; length: 15; D: TRBD1; DNA: TGTGCCAGCAGCTGGGACAGGGATGCGAATCAGCCCCAGCATTTT; CDR3: CASSWDRDANQPQHF
size: -; J: TRBJ2-4; V: TRBV28; length: 13; D: -; DNA: TGTGCCAGCAGTTTAAGTAGTAGAAACATTCAGTACTTC; CDR3: CASSLSSRNIQYF
size: -; J: TRBJ2-3; V: TRBV4-2; length: 17; D: TRBD2; DNA: TGTGCCAGCAGCCAGGGCCTAGCGGGAGAAGGCACAGATACGCAGTATTTT; CDR3: CASSQGLAGEGTDTQYF
size: many; J: TRBJ1-6; V: TRBV11-3; length: 13; D: -; DNA: TGTGCCAGCAGCTTAGGCGGTAATTCACCCCTCCACTTT; CDR3: CASSLGGNSPLHF
size: once; J: TRBJ2-7; V: TRBV7-9; length: 12; D: -; DNA: TGTGCCAGCAGAGCAGATAGGAGGGAGCAGTACTTC; CDR3: CASRADRREQYF
size: -; J: TRBJ2-3; V: TRBV7-3; length: 14; D: -; DNA: TGTGCCAGCAGCCATGGGGGAGCCTCAGATACGCAGTATTTT; CDR3: CASSHGGASDTQYF
size: -; J: TRBJ1-4; V: TRBV27; length: 14; D: -; DNA: TGTGCCAGCAGTTCTCTCCAGAATAATGAAAAACTGTTTTTT; CDR3: CASSSLQNNEKLFF
size: -; J: TRBJ1-2; V: TRBV28; length: 16; D: -; DNA: TGTGCCAGCAGTTTGGGCGGCATAGAGTCTAACTATGGCTACACCTTC; CDR3: CASSLGGIESNYGYTF
size: -; J: TRBJ2-7; V: TRBV18; length: 13; D: -; DNA: TGTGCCAGCTCAGTAATAGGTCGGGGTGAGCAGTACTTC; CDR3: CASSVIGRGEQYF
size: -; J: TRBJ2-3; V: TRBV5-6; length: 16; D: -; DNA: TGTGCCAGCAGCTTAGGCTCCACCCACCCCACAGATACGCAGTATTTT; CDR3: CASSLGSTHPTDTQYF
size: -; J: TRBJ2-3; V: TRBV5-1; length: 13; D: -; DNA: TGCGCCAGCAGCAAGCCGGGACCAGATACGCAGTATTTT; CDR3: CASSKPGPDTQYF
size: -; J: TRBJ2-5; V: TRBV10-2; length: 16; D: -; DNA: TGCGCCAGCAGTGAGAAGGGGAGCCTATACCAAGAGACCCAGTACTTC; CDR3: CASSEKGSLYQETQYF
size: -; J: TRBJ2-2; V: TRBV30; length: 14; D: TRBD2; DNA: TGTGCCTGGAGGAGCGGGACGAACACCGGGGAGCTGTTTTTT; CDR3: CAWRSGTNTGELFF
size: -; J: TRBJ2-2; V: TRBV11-2; length: 15; D: -; DNA: TGTGCCAGCAGTTTCGGGGCCTGGGGCACCGGGGAGCTGTTTTTT; CDR3: CASSFGAWGTGELFF